Listed here are 14 T cell receptor beta chains from one sample, sequenced in a study of cytomegalovirus exposure and HLA in healthy donors (dated by TCRdb to the late 2010s). Libraries were prepared through the immunoSEQ multiplex PCR assay. The multiplex PCR relied on a mix of 60 forward primers for TCR Vbeta segments and 13 reverse primers for TCR Jbeta segments. TCRdb took over this immuneACCESS table, retaining in-frame rearrangements with V and J assigned. Such tables are incomplete; in checked studies, under half of the missing clones stem from an unresolved V gene, and the remainder is unexplained. For this sample the table gives tens of thousands of clones, of which roughly 90% were detected only once. Approximately 1.6% of the sample is held by the ten biggest clonotypes. Sequenced material: PBMCs. These TCRs come from a young man in good health and CMV-seropositive.

This clone showed up just once. This chain uses TRBV19 with TRBJ1-2; maybe TRBD1 (5 bases). Germline V gene data show CDR1 as LNHDA and CDR2 as SQIVND (reference sequence). CDR3 length: 12 residues. V gave up 3 bases and J gave up 12 bases, with 14 bases separating them. CDR3 sequence reads: CASSMFGTSNTF. The CDR3 region has the DNA TGTGCCAGTAGTATGTTCGGGACTTCTAACACCTTC.

In this sample, this clone turned up a few times. V and J are TRBV25-1 and TRBJ1-4; no firm D call. V was clipped by 3 bases and J by 0 bases, with 5 bases between them. Germline V lookup: CDR1 MGHDK, CDR2 SYGVNS. This CDR3 region has 14 residues. The CDR3 spells CASSDPSTNEKLFF. CDR3 DNA: TGTGCCAGCAGTGACCCGTCAACTAATGAAAAACTGTTTTTT.

As for this clone: One junction end does not reproduce the germline sequence, and a read error may be involved. V usage is TRBV7-9 and J usage is TRBJ1-2, with 9 bases that match TRBD1. The CDR3 consists of 16 residues. CDR1 is SEHNR, CDR2 FQNEAQ, per germline (reference sequence). CDR3 in DNA: TGTTCCAGCATCACCCACCGGACAGGGGACAACTATGGCTACACCTTC. Amino acids: CSSITHRTGDNYGYTF.

V usage is TRBV6-5 and J usage is TRBJ2-1; 7 bases map to TRBD1. The CDR3 is made up of 15 amino acids. V lost 0 bases and J lost 9; bases outside the gene matches: 8. Germline-derived CDR1 and CDR2 are MNHEY and SVGAGI. The CDR3 reads CASSYSTGHKVEQFF. Written as DNA, the CDR3 is TGTGCCAGCAGTTACTCGACAGGGCACAAAGTTGAGCAGTTCTTC.

This rearrangement joins TRBV7-9 to TRBJ2-1; 8 positions agree with TRBD2. The CDR3 is made up of 15 amino acids. CDR1 SEHNR and CDR2 FQNEAQ come from the germline V gene (reference sequence). The trim removed 5 bases at V and 5 bases at J, leaving 8 bases unmatched. CDR3 residues: CASSPFGRVDNEQFF. The CDR3 DNA sequence: TGTGCCAGCAGCCCCTTCGGGAGGGTGGACAATGAGCAGTTCTTC. Full variable domain (outside the CDR3, taken from reference TRBV7-9 and TRBJ2-1): DTGVSQNPRHKITKRGQNVTFRCDPISEHNRLYWYRQTLGQGPEFLTYFQNEAQLEKSRLLSDRFSAERPKGSFSTLEIQRTEQGDSAMYLCASSPFGRVDNEQFFGPGTRLTVL.

This chain joins TRBV28 and TRBJ1-2; weak D call: TRBD1 (6 bases). Trimming pared 4 bases from V and 3 bases from J, leaving 15 bases between. Germline V gene sequence: CDR1 MDHEN, CDR2 SYDVKM. The CDR3 spans 15 residues. The CDR3: CASSSQGLRYYGYTF. The DNA of the CDR3 is TGTGCCAGCAGTTCACAGGGATTAAGGTACTATGGCTACACCTTC.

This clone occurred once. The V gene is TRBV9, the J gene TRBJ2-7, with D possibly being TRBD2 (5 bases). The CDR3 totals 15 residues. Trimming took off 0 bases at V and 2 bases at J, with 12 bases between the two ends. The germline CDR1 and CDR2 sequences are SGDLS and YYNGEE. CDR3 protein: CASSVEALGAYEQYF. CDR3 in DNA: TGTGCCAGCAGCGTAGAAGCCTTGGGAGCCTACGAGCAGTACTTC. Variable domain in full (rest from reference TRBV9 and TRBJ2-7): DSGVTQTPKHLITATGQRVTLRCSPRSGDLSVYWYQQSLDQGLQFLIQYYNGEERAKGNILERFSAQQFPDLHSELNLSSLELGDSALYFCASSVEALGAYEQYFGPGTRLTVT.

The rearrangement links TRBV2 to TRBJ2-7; TRBD1 is a possible D gene (5 bases). The V end lost 6 bases, the J end lost 4 bases, and 13 bases lay between the germline ends. This CDR3 region has 13 residues. Germline-derived CDR1 and CDR2 are SNHLY and FYNNEI. The CDR3: CASSQGIGYEQYF. CDR3 in DNA: TGTGCCAGCAGCCAGGGAATAGGATACGAGCAGTACTTC.

The sample holds one count of this clone. The rearrangement uses TRBV28 and TRBJ1-2, with D possibly TRBD1 on 5 matching bases. Germline-derived CDR1 and CDR2 are MDHEN and SYDVKM. This CDR3 spans 12 amino acids. The ends were cut back, 7 bases at V and 2 bases at J, with 8 bases in the middle. The chain's CDR3 is CASKDMNYGYTF. CDR3 bases: TGTGCCAGCAAGGACATGAACTATGGCTACACCTTC.

The V gene is TRBV27, the J gene TRBJ2-7, with 9 bases aligning to TRBD1. The CDR3 length is 15 residues. V shed 3 bases, J shed 5 bases, and the junction held 8 bases outside the gene matches. Per germline, CDR1 MNHEY and CDR2 SMNVEV (reference sequence). CDR3 amino acids: CASSLEGQGLDEQYF. The CDR3 nucleotides read TGTGCCAGCAGTTTGGAGGGACAGGGTTTGGACGAGCAGTACTTC.

V is TRBV5-8 and J is TRBJ1-1; 7 nucleotides agree with TRBD1. Germline CDR1 SGHTS, CDR2 YDEGEE. This CDR3 comprises 18 residues. With 1 base clipped from V and 5 bases from J, the junction kept 17 bases outside the gene matches. This chain's CDR3 is CASSLLHRTGGEKTEAFF. CDR3 sequence (DNA): TGTGCCAGCAGCTTGCTTCACCGGACAGGAGGGGAAAAAACTGAAGCTTTCTTT.

V gene TRBV19 combines with J gene TRBJ2-1, with no clear D. There are 14 residues in the CDR3. The V end was cut by 3 bases, the J end by 0 bases, with 6 bases between. Germline lookup yields CDR1 LNHDA and CDR2 SQIVND (reference sequence). DNA of the CDR3: TGTGCCAGTAGTATTAGTGGCTCCTACAATGAGCAGTTCTTC. This sequence encodes CASSISGSYNEQFF. Full variable domain (missing parts from reference TRBV19 and TRBJ2-1): DGGITQSPKYLFRKEGQNVTLSCEQNLNHDAMYWYRQDPGQGLRLIYYSQIVNDFQKGDIAEGYSVSREKKESFPLTVTSAQKNPTAFYLCASSISGSYNEQFFGPGTRLTVL.

V and J are TRBV9 and TRBJ2-3; a weak D match, TRBD2 (6 bases). V was cut by 4 bases and J by 2 bases, with 20 bases left in between. The CDR3 extends over 17 amino acids. Germline CDR1 reads SGDLS; CDR2 reads YYNGEE. In DNA, the CDR3 is TGTGCCAGCAGCTCCAGGAGGGGCGGGACTCTCACAGATACGCAGTATTTT. Its translation is CASSSRRGGTLTDTQYF. The full variable domain, in which reference TRBV9 and TRBJ2-3 provide the parts outside the CDR3, is DSGVTQTPKHLITATGQRVTLRCSPRSGDLSVYWYQQSLDQGLQFLIQYYNGEERAKGNILERFSAQQFPDLHSELNLSSLELGDSALYFCASSSRRGGTLTDTQYFGPGTRLTVL.

The chain combines TRBV7-2 with TRBJ2-5, with 7 nucleotides matching TRBD2. The CDR3 has 14 amino acids. Germline V gene lookup returns CDR1 SGHTA and CDR2 FQGNSA. Trimming cost V 2 bases and J 3 bases; bases outside gene matches: 3. The CDR3 reads CASSLRGDEETQYF. CDR3 DNA: TGTGCCAGCAGCTTACGGGGGGATGAAGAGACCCAGTACTTC.